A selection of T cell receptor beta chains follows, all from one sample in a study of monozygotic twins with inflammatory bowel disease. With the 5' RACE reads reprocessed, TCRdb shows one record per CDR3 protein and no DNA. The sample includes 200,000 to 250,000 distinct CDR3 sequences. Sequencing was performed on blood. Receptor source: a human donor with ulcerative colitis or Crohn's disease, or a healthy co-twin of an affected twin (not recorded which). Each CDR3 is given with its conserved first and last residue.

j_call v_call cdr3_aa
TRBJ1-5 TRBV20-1 CSARVPHGGGHFNQPQHF
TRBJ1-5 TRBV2 CASSVGSLNQPQHF
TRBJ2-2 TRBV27 CASSLKASGIRLFF
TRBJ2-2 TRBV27 CASRSWNTGELFF
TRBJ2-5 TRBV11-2 CASSLGAPLGTSGETQYF
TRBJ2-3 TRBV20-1 CSAPTSASTDTQYF
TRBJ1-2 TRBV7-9 CASSNHQIYGYTF
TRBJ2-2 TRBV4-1 CASSQERGLSLTGELFF
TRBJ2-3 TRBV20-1 CSARLAGNTDTQYF
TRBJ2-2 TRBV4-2 CASSQGQSSTGELFF
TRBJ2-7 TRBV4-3 CASSQDYSGVTYEQYF
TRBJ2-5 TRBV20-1 CSARDGRGQETQYF
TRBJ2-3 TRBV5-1 CASRGRQGTADTQYF
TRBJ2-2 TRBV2 CASSTGALATGELFF
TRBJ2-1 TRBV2 CASKSDRGRDEQSF
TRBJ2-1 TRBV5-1 CASSLAGGIGNEQFF
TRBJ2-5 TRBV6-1 CASSLGQGPRETQYF
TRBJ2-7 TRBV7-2 CASRETSGRLYEQYF
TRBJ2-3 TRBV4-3 CASSQGLFSTDTQYF
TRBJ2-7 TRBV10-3 CAISESQRLTYEQYF
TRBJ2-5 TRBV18 CASSPSVSQETQYF
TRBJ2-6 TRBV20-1 CSAETGDLSGANVLTF
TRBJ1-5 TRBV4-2 CASSQDASYNQPQHF